Listed below are T cell receptor beta chains from one sample, sequenced in a study of beta chain features in type 1 diabetes. Clones were sequenced by immunoSEQ multiplex PCR, and TCRdb holds only the in-frame ones, with some missing. The sample contains more than 150,000 clones, roughly 9% of which appear only once. Source material: central memory CD4+ T cells from blood. The source of these receptors is a woman under 30 in good health. CDR3s include the opening cysteine and the closing phenylalanine or tryptophan. A D gene is named only where the DNA matches it firmly. Not all rows give a size; the values are once, few, many and, for expanded clones, a class.

D,J,V,size,length,DNA,CDR3
TRBD1,TRBJ2-2,TRBV5-4,-,14,TGTGCCAGTGGGGACAGGGAGGTTACCGGGGAGCTGTTTTTT,CASGDREVTGELFF
TRBD2,TRBJ2-6,TRBV6-1,few,15,TGTGCCAGCAGTGCCGGGAGGGCTGGGGCCAACGTCCTGACTTTC,CASSAGRAGANVLTF
TRBD2,TRBJ2-3,TRBV11-2,few,16,TGTGCCAGCAGCCTACTAGCGGGGGGTCCCACAGATACGCAGTATTTT,CASSLLAGGPTDTQYF
TRBD2,TRBJ2-1,TRBV18,few,15,TGTGCCAGCTCTCGGGGACTAGCGGGGTACAATGAGCAGTTCTTC,CASSRGLAGYNEQFF
-,TRBJ1-3,TRBV9,few,16,TGTGCCAGCAGCACCACTCAGGGGTCAACTGGAAACACCATATATTTT,CASSTTQGSTGNTIYF
TRBD2,TRBJ2-6,TRBV28,-,18,TGTGCCAGCAGTGGGACTAGCGGACCCATCTCTGGGGCCAACGTCCTGACTTTC,CASSGTSGPISGANVLTF
-,TRBJ2-3,TRBV29-1,-,11,TGCAGCTATAAACTCCTGCGGGATAGAGCTTTT,CSYKLLRDRAF
TRBD1,TRBJ2-3,TRBV5-1,few,16,TGCGCCAGCAGCTTGGGACGGACAGGGGGCGGAGATACGCAGTATTTT,CASSLGRTGGGDTQYF
-,TRBJ1-4,TRBV7-9,few,12,TGTGCCAGCAGCGTCGGGGAAGAAAAACTGTTTTTT,CASSVGEEKLFF
TRBD1,TRBJ2-7,TRBV14,-,14,TGTGCCAGCAGCTCCCGGGACAGATACTACGAGCAGTACTTC,CASSSRDRYYEQYF
TRBD1,TRBJ1-2,TRBV4-1,-,15,TGCGCCAGCAGCCAAGATTCGGACAGGGCCTATGGCTACACCTTC,CASSQDSDRAYGYTF
-,TRBJ2-3,TRBV10-3,-,16,TGTGCCATCAGGCTAAACCAACAGGGTAGCACAGATACGCAGTATTTT,CAIRLNQQGSTDTQYF
-,TRBJ1-4,TRBV5-1,-,14,TGCGCCAGCAGCTTTCTGTCGGGGAACGAAAAACTGTTTTTT,CASSFLSGNEKLFF
-,TRBJ2-3,TRBV30,-,15,TGTGCCTGGAGCCGGGCCGGCGGGATGCTGGATACGCAGTATTTT,CAWSRAGGMLDTQYF
TRBD1,TRBJ1-5,TRBV6-1,few,13,TGTGCCAGCATTGGGACAGGCAATCAGCCCCAGCATTTT,CASIGTGNQPQHF
TRBD2,TRBJ2-1,TRBV7-6,few,17,TGTGCCAGCAGCTTGACCCCCGGGACTAGCGGGAGGTATGAGCAGTTCTTC,CASSLTPGTSGRYEQFF
TRBD2,TRBJ2-2,TRBV6-5,few,15,TGTGCCAGCAGGTTTACTAGCGGGAACACCGGGGAGCTGTTTTTT,CASRFTSGNTGELFF
TRBD1,TRBJ2-3,TRBV5-4,few,15,TGTGCCAGCAGCTTGGAACAGGGGGCGGGAGATACGCAGTATTTT,CASSLEQGAGDTQYF
-,TRBJ2-1,TRBV6-6,once,11,TGTGCCAGCAGCCGTAACAATGAGCAGTTCTTC,CASSRNNEQFF
-,TRBJ2-5,TRBV7-2,-,15,TGTGCCAGCAGCCCCCCCTCCTTGGGCGGGGAGACCCAGTACTTC,CASSPPSLGGETQYF
TRBD1,TRBJ1-2,TRBV6-5,few,13,TGTGCCAGCACCAGGGACAGTAACTATGGCTACACCTTC,CASTRDSNYGYTF
-,TRBJ1-5,TRBV2,few,13,TGTGCCAGCAGTACAGGAAGGGATCAGCCCCAGCATTTT,CASSTGRDQPQHF
TRBD2,TRBJ2-3,TRBV9,-,14,TGTGCCAGCAGCGTTAGGCTAGCGGCAGATACGCAGTATTTT,CASSVRLAADTQYF
-,TRBJ1-6,TRBV7-2,-,13,TGTGCCAGCAGCCCCCAGGGAAGATCACCCCTCCACTTT,CASSPQGRSPLHF
TRBD1,TRBJ2-7,TRBV12-5,-,14,TGTGCTAGTCCTCCGACAGGGCCCGCGAGAGAGCAGTACTTC,CASPPTGPAREQYF
TRBD1,TRBJ1-5,TRBV30,few,15,TGTGCCTGGAGTAGGTATACAGGGGGCAATCAGCCCCAGCATTTT,CAWSRYTGGNQPQHF